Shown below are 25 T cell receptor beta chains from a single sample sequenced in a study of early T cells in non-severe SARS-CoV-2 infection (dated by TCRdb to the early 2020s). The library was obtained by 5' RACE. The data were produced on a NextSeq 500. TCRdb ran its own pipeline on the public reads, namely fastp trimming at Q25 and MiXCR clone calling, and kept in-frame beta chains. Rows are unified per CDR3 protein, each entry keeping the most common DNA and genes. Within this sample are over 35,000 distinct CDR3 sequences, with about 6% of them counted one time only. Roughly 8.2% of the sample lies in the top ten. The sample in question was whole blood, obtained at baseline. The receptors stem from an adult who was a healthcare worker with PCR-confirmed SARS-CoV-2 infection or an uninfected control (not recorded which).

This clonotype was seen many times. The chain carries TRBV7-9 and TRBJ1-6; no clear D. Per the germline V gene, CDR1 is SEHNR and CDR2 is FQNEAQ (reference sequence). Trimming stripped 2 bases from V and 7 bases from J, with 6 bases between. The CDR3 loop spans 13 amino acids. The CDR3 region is CASSLIGNSPLHF. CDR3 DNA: TGTGCCAGCAGCTTAATAGGGAATTCACCCCTCCACTTT.

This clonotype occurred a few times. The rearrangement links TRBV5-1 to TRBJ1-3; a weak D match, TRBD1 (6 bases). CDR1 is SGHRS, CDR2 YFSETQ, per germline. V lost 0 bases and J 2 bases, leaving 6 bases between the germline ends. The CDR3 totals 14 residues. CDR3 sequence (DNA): TGCGCCAGCAGCTTGGACAGGGCTGGAAACACCATATATTTT. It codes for CASSLDRAGNTIYF.

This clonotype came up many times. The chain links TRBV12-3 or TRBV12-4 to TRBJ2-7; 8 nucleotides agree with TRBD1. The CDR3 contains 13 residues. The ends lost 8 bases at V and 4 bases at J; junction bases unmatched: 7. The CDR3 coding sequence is TGTGCCAGCTCTGGGACAGGTTTTTACGAGCAGTACTTC. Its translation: CASSGTGFYEQYF.

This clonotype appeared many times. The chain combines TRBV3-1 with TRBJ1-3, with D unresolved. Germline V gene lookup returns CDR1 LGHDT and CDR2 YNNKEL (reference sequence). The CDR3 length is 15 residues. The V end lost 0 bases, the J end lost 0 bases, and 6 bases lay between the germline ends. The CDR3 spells CASSQERHSGNTIYF. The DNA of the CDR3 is TGTGCCAGCAGCCAAGAGAGACACTCTGGAAACACCATATATTTT.

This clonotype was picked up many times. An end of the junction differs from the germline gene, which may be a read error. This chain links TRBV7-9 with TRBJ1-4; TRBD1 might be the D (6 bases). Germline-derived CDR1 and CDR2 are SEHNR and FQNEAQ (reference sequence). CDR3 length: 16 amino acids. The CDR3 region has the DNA TGTGCCAGCAGCGTAGCATGGGGGGCGGCTAATGAAAAACTGTTTTTT. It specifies CASSVAWGAANEKLFF.

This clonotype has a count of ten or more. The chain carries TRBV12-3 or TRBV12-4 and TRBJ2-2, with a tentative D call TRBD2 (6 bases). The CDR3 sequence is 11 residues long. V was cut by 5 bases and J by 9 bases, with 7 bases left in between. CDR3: CASSGGRELFF. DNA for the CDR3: TGTGCCAGCAGTGGAGGGCGGGAGCTGTTTTTT.

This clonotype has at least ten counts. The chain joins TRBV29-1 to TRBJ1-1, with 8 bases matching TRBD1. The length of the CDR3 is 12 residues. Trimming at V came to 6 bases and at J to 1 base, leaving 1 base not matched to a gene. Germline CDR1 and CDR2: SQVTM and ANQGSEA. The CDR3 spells CSVDRGNTEAFF. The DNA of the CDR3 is TGCAGCGTAGACAGGGGGAACACTGAAGCTTTCTTT. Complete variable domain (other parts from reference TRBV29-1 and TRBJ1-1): SAVISQKPSRDICQRGTSLTIQCQVDSQVTMMFWYRQQPGQSLTLIATANQGSEATYESGFVIDKFPISRPNLTFSTLTVSNMSPEDSSIYLCSVDRGNTEAFFGQGTRLTVV.

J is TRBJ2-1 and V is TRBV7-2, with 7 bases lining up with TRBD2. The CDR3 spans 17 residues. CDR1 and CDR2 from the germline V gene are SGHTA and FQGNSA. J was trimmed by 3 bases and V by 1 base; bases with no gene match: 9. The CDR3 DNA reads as TGTGCCAGCAGCTTAGGTGTTTCGAGCGGGGTCTACAATGAGCAGTTCTTC. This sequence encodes CASSLGVSSGVYNEQFF.

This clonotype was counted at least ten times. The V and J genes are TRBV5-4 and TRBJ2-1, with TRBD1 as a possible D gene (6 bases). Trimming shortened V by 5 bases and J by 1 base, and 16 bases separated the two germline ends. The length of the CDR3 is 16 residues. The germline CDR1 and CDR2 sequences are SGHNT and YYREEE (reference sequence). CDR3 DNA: TGTGCCAGCAGTTCACAGGGAAGGGGGTCCTACAATGAGCAGTTCTTC. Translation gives CASSSQGRGSYNEQFF.

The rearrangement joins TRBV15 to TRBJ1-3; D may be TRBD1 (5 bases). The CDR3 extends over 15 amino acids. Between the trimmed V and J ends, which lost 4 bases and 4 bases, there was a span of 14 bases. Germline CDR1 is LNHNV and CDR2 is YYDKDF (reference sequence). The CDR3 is CATSISQGRGNTIYF. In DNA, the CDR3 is TGTGCCACCAGCATATCTCAGGGTAGAGGAAACACCATATATTTT.

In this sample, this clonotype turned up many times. This CDR3 reads CASSGGPNTGELFF. CDR3 sequence (DNA): TGTGCCAGCAGCGGGGGCCCAAACACCGGGGAGCTGTTTTTT. J is TRBJ2-2 and V is TRBV9; maybe TRBD1 (5 bases). From germline, CDR1 is SGDLS and CDR2 YYNGEE. The V end lost 3 bases, the J end lost 2 bases, and 8 bases lay between the germline ends. The CDR3 runs 14 residues.

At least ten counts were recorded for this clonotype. The CDR3 loop reads CASGEWKNTGELFF. DNA for the CDR3: TGTGCCAGCGGAGAGTGGAAGAACACCGGGGAGCTGTTTTTT. The V call is TRBV28, the J call TRBJ2-2; no reliable D call. Germline CDR1 is MDHEN and CDR2 is SYDVKM. The CDR3 covers 14 residues. V shed 8 bases and J shed 1 base, with 11 bases lying between them.

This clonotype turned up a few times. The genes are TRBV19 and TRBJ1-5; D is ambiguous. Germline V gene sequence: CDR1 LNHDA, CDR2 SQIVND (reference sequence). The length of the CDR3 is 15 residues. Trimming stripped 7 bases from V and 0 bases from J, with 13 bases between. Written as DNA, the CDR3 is TGTGCCAGTAACTTGGGCGGTTATAGCAATCAGCCCCAGCATTTT. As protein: CASNLGGYSNQPQHF.

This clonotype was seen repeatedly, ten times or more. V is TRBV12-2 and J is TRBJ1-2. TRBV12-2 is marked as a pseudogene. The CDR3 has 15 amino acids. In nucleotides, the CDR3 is TGTGCAAGTCGCTTATTGACGGCGATTGACTATGGCTACACCTTC. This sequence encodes CASRLLTAIDYGYTF.

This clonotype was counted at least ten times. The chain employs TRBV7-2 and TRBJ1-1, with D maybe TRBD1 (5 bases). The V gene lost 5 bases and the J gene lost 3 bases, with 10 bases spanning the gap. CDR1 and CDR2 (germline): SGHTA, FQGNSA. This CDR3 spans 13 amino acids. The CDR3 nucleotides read TGTGCCAGCAGCCTCGACAGAGACACTGAAGCTTTCTTT. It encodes CASSLDRDTEAFF.

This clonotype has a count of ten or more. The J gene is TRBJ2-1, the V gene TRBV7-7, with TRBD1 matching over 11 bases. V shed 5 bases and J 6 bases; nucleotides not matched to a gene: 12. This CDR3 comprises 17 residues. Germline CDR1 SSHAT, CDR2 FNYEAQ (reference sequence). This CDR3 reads CASSPRTGGNFGNEQFF. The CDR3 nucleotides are TGTGCCAGCAGCCCCAGGACAGGGGGCAATTTTGGCAATGAGCAGTTCTTC.

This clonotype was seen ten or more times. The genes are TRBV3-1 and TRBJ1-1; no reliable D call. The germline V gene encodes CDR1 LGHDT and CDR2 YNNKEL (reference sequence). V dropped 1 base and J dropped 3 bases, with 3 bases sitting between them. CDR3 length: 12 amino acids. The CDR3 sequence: CASSQVDTEAFF. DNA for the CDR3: TGTGCCAGCAGCCAAGTAGACACTGAAGCTTTCTTT.

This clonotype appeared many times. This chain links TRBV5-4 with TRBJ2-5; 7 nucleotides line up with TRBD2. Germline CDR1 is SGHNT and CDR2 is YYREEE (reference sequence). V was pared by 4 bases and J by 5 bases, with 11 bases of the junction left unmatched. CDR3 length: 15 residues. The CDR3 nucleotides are TGTGCCAGCAGCCCAGGCCTAGCGGAAGGGGAGACCCAGTACTTC. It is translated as CASSPGLAEGETQYF.

CDR3 sequence (DNA): TGTGCCAGCAGCTTGACAGGGGCTTTCACAGATACGCAGTATTTT. Its translation is CASSLTGAFTDTQYF. This chain links TRBV7-9 with TRBJ2-3; 8 bases are shared with TRBD1. V dropped 3 bases and J dropped 2; count of bases not matched to a gene: 4. Germline V gene data show CDR1 as SEHNR and CDR2 as FQNEAQ (reference sequence). The CDR3 is 15 amino acids.

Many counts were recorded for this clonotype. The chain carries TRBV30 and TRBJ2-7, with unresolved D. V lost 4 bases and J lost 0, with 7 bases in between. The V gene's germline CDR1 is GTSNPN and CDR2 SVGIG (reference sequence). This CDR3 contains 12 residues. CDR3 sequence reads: CAWMGSSYEQYF. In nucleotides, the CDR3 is TGTGCCTGGATGGGAAGCTCCTACGAGCAGTACTTC.

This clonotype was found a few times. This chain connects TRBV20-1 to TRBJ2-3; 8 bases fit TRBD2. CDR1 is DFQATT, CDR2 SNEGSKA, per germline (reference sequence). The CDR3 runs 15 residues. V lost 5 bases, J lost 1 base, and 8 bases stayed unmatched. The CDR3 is CSAPLAGGRTDTQYF. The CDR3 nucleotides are TGCAGTGCTCCCCTGGCGGGGGGCCGCACAGATACGCAGTATTTT.

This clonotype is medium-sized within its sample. As DNA, the CDR3 is TGTGCCAGTAGCCCTCTGACAGCCCGCACCCAGCATTTT. Its translation: CASSPLTARTQHF. J is TRBJ1-5 and V is TRBV19; D possibly corresponds to TRBD1 (5 bases). V lost 6 bases and J 11 bases, leaving 17 bases between the germline ends. Germline-derived CDR1 and CDR2 are LNHDA and SQIVND (reference sequence). The CDR3 totals 13 residues.

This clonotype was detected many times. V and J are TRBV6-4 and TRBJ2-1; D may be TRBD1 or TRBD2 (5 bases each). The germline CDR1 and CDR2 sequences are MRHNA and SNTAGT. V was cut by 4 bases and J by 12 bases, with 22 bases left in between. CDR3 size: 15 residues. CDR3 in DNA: TGTGCCAGCAGTGGAACCGGGACCCCGGACGGTGGGCAGTTCTTC. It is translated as CASSGTGTPDGGQFF.

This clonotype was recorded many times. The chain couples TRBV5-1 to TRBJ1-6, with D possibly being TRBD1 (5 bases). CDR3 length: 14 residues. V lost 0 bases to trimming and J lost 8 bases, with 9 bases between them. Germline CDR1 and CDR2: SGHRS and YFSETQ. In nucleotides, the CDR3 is TGCGCCAGCAGCTTGGGATCGACAGATTCACCCCTCCACTTT. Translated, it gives CASSLGSTDSPLHF. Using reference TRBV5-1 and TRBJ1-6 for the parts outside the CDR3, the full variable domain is KAGVTQTPRYLIKTRGQQVTLSCSPISGHRSVSWYQQTPGQGLQFLFEYFSETQRNKGNFPGRFSGRQFSNSRSEMNVSTLELGDSALYLCASSLGSTDSPLHFGNGTRLTVT.

The CDR3 reads CATSLNTEAFF. The CDR3 bases are TGTGCCACCTCACTGAACACTGAAGCTTTCTTT. The chain uses TRBV7-6 and TRBJ1-1; D uncertain. The CDR3 extends over 11 amino acids. The V and J ends lost 10 bases and 0 bases respectively, with 6 bases between them. Germline V gene sequence: CDR1 SGHVS, CDR2 FNYEAQ. The full variable domain, its missing parts supplied by reference TRBV7-6 and TRBJ1-1, is GAGVSQSPRYKVTKRGQDVALRCDPISGHVSLYWYRQALGQGPEFLTYFNYEAQQDKSGLPNDRFSAERPEGSISTLTIQRTEQRDSAMYRCATSLNTEAFFGQGTRLTVV.